One TCR beta chain is described in this entry. The antigen is not known. These data originate in a study of T cell responses to AZD1222 COVID-19 vaccine. The table came from immunoSEQ multiplex PCR; TCRdb's copy has only in-frame clones and leaves some out. The table lists over 110,000 clones, about 92% of them singletons, with approximately 5.4% in the top ten. Study-level findings and limits: Repertoires were obtained only post-peak T cell response. Two AZD1222 doses significantly raised spike-specific TCR breadth and depth over controls. Spike regions recognized by vaccine-associated CD4 TCRs spanned the protein, led by 160-218 and 743-854.

Germline lookup yields CDR1 LNHDA and CDR2 SQIVND (reference sequence). CDR3 size: 13 residues. Between the trimmed V and J ends, which lost 4 bases and 1 base, there was a span of 7 bases. The J gene is TRBJ1-1, the V gene TRBV19, with D unresolved. The source material was peripheral blood, sampled on day 0 of AZD1222 vaccination. The TCR was taken from an adult in good health. In DNA form, the CDR3 reads TGTGCCAGTAGTACCACCAGGAACACTGAAGCTTTCTTT. It encodes CASSTTRNTEAFF.